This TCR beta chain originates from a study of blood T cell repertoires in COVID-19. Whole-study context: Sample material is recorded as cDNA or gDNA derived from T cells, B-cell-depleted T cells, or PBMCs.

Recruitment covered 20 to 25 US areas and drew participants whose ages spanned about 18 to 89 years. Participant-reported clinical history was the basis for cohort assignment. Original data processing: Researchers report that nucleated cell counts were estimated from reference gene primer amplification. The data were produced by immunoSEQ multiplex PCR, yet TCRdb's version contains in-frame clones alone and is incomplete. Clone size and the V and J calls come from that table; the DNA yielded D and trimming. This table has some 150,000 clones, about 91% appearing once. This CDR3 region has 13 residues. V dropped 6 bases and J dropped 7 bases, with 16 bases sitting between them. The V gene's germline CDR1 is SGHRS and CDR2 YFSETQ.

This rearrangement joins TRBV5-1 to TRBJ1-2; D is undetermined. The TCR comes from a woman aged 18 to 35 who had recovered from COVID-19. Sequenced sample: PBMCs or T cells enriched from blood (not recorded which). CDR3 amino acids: CASTERTSSGYTF. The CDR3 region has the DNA TGCGCCAGCACGGAGCGGACCTCTTCTGGCTACACCTTC.